This TCR beta chain was profiled in a study of T cells in Graves' hyperthyroidism and ophthalmopathy. About the research overall: Peripheral blood was acquired at first diagnosis, ahead of any therapy whatsoever.

Each diagnosis drew on symptoms, thyroxine, TRAb, thyroid ultrasound and orbital computed tomography findings. Template material for amplifying TCR beta CDR3 regions consisted of RNA transcripts. During a first-round RT-PCR of the TCR CDR3, the HTBI primer set was used. TCRdb re-called the multiplex PCR reads with MiXCR, one entry per CDR3 protein. The top ten hold over 15% of the sample, which has fewer than 900,000 distinct CDR3 sequences, around 20% seen once. The CDR3 has 11 amino acids. V was cut by 8 bases and J by 4 bases, with 9 bases left in between. Germline CDR1 is GTSNPN and CDR2 is SVGIG (reference sequence).

The chain employs TRBV30 and TRBJ2-1; possible D gene TRBD1, 6 bases. Sequencing was carried out using blood. This receptor was taken from a woman in her 50s with Graves' hyperthyroidism that later progressed to Graves' ophthalmopathy. The CDR3 is CAGDRYNEQFF. The CDR3 DNA reads TGTGCCGGCGACAGGTACAATGAGCAGTTCTTC.